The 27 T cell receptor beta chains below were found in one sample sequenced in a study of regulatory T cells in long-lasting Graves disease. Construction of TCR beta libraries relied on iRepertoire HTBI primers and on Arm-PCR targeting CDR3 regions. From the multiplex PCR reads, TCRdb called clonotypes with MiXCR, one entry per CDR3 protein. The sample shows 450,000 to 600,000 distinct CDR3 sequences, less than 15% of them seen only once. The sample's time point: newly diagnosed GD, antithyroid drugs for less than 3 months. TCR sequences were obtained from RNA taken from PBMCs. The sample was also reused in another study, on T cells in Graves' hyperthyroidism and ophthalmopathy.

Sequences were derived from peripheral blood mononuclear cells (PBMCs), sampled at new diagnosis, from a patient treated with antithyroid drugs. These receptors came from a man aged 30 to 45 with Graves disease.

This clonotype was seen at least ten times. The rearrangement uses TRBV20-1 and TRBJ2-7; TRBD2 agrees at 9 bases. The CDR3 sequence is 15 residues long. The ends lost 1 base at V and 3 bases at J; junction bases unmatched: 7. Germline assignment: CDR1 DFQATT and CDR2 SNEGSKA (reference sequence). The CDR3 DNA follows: TGCAGTGCTAGAGGTTCTAGCGGGACCAACTACGAGCAGTACTTC. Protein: CSARGSSGTNYEQYF.

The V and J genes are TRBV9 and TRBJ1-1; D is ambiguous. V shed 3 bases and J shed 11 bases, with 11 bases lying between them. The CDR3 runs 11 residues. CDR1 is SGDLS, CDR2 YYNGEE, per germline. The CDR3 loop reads CASSARPDAFF. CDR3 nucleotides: TGTGCCAGCAGCGCCCGTCCCGACGCTTTCTTT.

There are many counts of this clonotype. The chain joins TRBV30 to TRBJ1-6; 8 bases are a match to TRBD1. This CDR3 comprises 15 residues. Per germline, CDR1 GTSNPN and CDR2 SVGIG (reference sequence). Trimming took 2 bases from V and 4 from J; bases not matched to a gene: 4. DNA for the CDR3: TGTGCCTGGAGTCCCCGGACAGGGTATAATTCACCCCTCCACTTT. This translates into CAWSPRTGYNSPLHF.

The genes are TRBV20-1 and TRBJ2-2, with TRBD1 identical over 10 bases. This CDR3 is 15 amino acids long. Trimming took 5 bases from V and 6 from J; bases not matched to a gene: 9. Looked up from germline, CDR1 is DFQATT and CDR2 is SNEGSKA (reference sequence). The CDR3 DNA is TGCAGTGCTGGGGACAGGGGAAAAGGAGCCGGGGAGCTGTTTTTT. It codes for CSAGDRGKGAGELFF.

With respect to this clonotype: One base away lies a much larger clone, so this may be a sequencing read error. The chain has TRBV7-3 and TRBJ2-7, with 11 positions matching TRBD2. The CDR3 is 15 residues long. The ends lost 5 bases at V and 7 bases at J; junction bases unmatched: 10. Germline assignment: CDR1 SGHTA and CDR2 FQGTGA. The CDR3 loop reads CASSRPGLAANEQYF. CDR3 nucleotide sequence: TGTGCCAGCAGCCGTCCGGGACTAGCGGCTAATGAGCAGTACTTC.

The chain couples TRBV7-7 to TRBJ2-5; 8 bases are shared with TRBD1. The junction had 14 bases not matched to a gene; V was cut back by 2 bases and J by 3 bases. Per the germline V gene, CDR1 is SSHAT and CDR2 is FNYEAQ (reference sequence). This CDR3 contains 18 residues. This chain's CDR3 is CASSLNPGGASGEETQYF. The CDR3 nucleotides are TGTGCCAGCAGCTTAAATCCAGGGGGCGCATCGGGGGAAGAGACCCAGTACTTC.

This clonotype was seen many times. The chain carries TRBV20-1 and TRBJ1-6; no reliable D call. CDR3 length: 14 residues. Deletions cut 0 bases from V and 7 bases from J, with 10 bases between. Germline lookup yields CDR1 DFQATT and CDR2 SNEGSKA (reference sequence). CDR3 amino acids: CSARDDINNSPLHF. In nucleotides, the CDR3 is TGCAGTGCTAGAGACGACATCAACAATTCACCCCTCCACTTT.

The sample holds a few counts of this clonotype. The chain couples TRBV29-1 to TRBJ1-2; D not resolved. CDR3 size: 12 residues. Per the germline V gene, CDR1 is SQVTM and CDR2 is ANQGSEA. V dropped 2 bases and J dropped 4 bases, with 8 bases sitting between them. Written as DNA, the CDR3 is TGCAGCGTTGAATGGTCTTCCTATGGCTACACCTTC. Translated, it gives CSVEWSSYGYTF.

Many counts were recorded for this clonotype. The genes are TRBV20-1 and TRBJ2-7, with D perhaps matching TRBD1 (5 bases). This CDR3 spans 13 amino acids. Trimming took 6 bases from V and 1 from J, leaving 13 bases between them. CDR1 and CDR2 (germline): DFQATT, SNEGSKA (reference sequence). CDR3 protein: CSAVETASYEQYF. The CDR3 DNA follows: TGCAGTGCAGTTGAGACAGCTTCCTACGAGCAGTACTTC.

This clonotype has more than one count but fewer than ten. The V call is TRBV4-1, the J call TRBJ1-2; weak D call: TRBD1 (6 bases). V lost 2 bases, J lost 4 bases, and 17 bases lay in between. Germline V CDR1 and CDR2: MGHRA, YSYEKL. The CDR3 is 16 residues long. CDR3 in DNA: TGCGCCAGCAGCCAACCCAGACAGGCCCCGGGCTATGGCTACACCTTC. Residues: CASSQPRQAPGYGYTF.

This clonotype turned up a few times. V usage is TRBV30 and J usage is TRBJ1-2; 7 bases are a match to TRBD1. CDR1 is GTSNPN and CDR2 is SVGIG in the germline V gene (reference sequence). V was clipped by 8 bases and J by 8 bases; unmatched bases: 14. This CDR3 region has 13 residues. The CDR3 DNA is TGTGCCCGCGACAGGGAGCCAAGGGACGGCTACACCTTC. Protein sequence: CARDREPRDGYTF.

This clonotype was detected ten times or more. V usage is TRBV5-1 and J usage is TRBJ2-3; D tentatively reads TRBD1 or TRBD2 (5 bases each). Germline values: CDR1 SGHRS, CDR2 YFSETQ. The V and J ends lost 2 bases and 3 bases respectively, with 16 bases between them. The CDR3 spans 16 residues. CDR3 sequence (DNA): TGCGCCAGCAGCTTTACGGGTCGTGAGGGGACAGATACGCAGTATTTT. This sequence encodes CASSFTGREGTDTQYF.

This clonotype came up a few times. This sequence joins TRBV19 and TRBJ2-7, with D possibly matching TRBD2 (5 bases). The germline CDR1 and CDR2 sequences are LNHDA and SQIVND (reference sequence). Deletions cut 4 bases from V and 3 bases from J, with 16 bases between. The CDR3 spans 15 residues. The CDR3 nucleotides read TGTGCCAGTAGTACTACAATTTCGGGGATCTACGAGCAGTACTTC. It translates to CASSTTISGIYEQYF.

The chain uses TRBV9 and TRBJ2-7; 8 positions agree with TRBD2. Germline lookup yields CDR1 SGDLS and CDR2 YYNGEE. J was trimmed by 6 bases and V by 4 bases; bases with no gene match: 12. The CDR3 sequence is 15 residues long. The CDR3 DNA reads TGTGCCAGCAGCACCGCCGGGACTAGGGTTAGCGAGCAGTACTTC. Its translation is CASSTAGTRVSEQYF.

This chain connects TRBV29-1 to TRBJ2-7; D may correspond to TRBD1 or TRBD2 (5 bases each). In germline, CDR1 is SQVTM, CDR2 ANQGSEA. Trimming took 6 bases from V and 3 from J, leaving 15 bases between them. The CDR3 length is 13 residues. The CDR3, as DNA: TGCAGCGTGCTCTCGGGACCAGGCTACGAGCAGTACTTC. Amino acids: CSVLSGPGYEQYF.

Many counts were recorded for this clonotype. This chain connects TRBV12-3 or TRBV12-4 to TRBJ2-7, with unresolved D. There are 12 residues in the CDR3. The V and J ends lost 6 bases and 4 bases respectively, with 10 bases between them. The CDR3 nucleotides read TGTGCCAGCAGCAAAAATCGGTACGAGCAGTACTTC. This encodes CASSKNRYEQYF.

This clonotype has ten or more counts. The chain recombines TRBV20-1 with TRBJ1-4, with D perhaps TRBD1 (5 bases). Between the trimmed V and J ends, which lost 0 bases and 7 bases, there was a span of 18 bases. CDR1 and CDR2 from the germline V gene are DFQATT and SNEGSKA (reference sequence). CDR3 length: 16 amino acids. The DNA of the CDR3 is TGCAGTGCTAGAGATGTCCGCGGAGGGGAGAGTGAAAAACTGTTTTTT. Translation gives CSARDVRGGESEKLFF.

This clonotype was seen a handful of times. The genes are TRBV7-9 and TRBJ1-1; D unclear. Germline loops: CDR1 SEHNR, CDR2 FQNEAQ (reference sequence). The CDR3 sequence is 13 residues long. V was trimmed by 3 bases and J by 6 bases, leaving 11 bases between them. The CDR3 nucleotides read TGTGCCAGCAGCTTCGGAGGGAAGGCTGAAGCTTTCTTT. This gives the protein CASSFGGKAEAFF.

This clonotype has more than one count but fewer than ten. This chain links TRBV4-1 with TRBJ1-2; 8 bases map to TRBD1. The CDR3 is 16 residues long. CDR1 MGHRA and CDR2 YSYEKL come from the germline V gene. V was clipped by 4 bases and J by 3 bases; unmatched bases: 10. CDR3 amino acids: CASSRRAAGGDYGYTF. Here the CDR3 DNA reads TGCGCCAGCAGCCGGAGGGCTGCAGGGGGCGACTATGGCTACACCTTC.

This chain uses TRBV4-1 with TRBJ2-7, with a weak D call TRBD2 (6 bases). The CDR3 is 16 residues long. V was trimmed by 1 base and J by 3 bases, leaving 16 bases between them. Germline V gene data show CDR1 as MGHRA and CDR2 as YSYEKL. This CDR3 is CASSQGVLARDYEQYF. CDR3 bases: TGCGCCAGCAGCCAAGGCGTGCTAGCGCGCGACTACGAGCAGTACTTC.

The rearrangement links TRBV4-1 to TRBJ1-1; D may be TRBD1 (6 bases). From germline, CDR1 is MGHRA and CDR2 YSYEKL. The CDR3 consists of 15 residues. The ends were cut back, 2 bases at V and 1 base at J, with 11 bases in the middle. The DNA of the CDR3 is TGCGCCAGCAGCCAACGACAGGCAGGGAACACTGAAGCTTTCTTT. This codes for CASSQRQAGNTEAFF.

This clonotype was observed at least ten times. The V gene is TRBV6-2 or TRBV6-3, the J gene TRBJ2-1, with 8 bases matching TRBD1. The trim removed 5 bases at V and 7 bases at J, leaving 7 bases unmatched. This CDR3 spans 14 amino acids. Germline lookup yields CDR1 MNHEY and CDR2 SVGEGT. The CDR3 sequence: CASSPPGQGNEQFF. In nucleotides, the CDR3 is TGTGCCAGCAGTCCGCCCGGACAGGGTAATGAGCAGTTCTTC.

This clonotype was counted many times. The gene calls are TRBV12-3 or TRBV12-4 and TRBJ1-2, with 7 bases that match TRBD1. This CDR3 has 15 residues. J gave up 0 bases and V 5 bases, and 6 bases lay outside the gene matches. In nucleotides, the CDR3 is TGTGCCAGCAGTCTAGGGGGCGCACCTAACTATGGCTACACCTTC. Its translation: CASSLGGAPNYGYTF.

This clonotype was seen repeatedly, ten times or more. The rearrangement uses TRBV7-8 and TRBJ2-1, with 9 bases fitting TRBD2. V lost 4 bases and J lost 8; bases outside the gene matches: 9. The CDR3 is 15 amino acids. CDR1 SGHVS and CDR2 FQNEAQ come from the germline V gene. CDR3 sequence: CASSWGLALGYEQFF. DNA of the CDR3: TGTGCCAGCAGCTGGGGACTAGCTCTTGGCTATGAGCAGTTCTTC.

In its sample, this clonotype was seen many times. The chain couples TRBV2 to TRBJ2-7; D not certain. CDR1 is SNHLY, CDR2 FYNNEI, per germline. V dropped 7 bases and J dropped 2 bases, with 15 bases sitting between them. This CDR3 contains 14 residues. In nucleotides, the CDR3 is TGTGCCAGCATCCCTCTCGACGGAACCTACGAGCAGTACTTC. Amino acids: CASIPLDGTYEQYF.

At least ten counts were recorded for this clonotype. The CDR3 region is CASNSDSNSPLHF. DNA of the CDR3: TGTGCCAGCAACTCGGACAGCAATTCACCCCTCCACTTT. The genes are TRBV14 and TRBJ1-6, with D possibly TRBD1 on 6 matching bases. The CDR3 spans 13 residues. CDR1 and CDR2 (germline): SGHDN, FVKESK. Deletions cut 7 bases from V and 7 bases from J, with 11 bases between.

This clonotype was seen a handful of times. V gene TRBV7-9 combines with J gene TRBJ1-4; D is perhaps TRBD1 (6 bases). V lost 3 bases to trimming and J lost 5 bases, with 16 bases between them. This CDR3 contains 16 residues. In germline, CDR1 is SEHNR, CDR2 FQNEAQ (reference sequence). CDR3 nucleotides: TGTGCCAGCAGCTTCCGGTTGGGGGGCCCCAATGAAAAACTGTTTTTT. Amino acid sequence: CASSFRLGGPNEKLFF.